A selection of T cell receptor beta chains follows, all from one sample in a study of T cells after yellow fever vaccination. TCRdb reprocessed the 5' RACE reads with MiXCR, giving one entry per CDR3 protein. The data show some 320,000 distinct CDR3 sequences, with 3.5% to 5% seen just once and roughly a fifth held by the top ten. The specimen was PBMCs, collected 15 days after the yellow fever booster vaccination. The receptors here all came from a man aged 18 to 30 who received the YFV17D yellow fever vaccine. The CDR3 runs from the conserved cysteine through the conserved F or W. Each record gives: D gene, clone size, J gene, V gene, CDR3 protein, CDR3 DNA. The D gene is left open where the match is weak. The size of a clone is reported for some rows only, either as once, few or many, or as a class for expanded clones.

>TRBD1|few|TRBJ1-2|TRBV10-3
CAIRGDRGNYGYTF
TGTGCCATCAGGGGGGACAGGGGTAACTATGGCTACACCTTC
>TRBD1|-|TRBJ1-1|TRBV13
CASSRRTGGLNTEAFF
TGTGCCAGCAGCCGGAGGACAGGGGGATTGAACACTGAAGCTTTCTTT
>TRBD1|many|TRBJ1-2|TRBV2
CASSELDRQANYGYTF
TGTGCCAGCAGTGAACTGGACAGGCAAGCTAACTATGGCTACACCTTC
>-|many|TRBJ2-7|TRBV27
CASSFSGTLRVEQYF
TGTGCCAGCAGTTTCTCCGGGACCCTCCGGGTGGAGCAGTACTTC
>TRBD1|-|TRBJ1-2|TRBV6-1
CASSTIMSLQGAWGYTF
TGTGCCAGCAGCACTATTATGTCCTTACAGGGGGCTTGGGGCTACACCTTC
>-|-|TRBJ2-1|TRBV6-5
CASSRDTNNEQFF
TGTGCCAGCAGTCGGGACACAAACAATGAGCAGTTCTTC
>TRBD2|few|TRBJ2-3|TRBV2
CASTGSGGLRDTQYF
TGTGCCAGCACGGGGAGCGGGGGGCTAAGGGATACGCAGTATTTT
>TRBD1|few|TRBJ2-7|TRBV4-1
CASSQGAGQAGAFEQYF
TGCGCCAGCAGCCAGGGGGCGGGACAGGCCGGAGCCTTCGAGCAGTACTTC
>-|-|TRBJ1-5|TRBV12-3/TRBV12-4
CASSPARVSNQPQHF
TGTGCCAGCAGCCCGGCTCGTGTTAGCAATCAGCCCCAGCATTTT
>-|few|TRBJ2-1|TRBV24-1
CATSDPFGGVQFF
TGTGCCACCAGTGATCCTTTTGGGGGCGTGCAGTTCTTC
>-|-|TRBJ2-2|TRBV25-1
CASSEYWGEAFDGELFF
TGTGCCAGCAGTGAATATTGGGGAGAGGCTTTTGACGGGGAGCTGTTTTTT
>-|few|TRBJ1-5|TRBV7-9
CASSPQGGGNQPQHF
TGTGCCAGCAGCCCTCAGGGTGGGGGCAATCAGCCCCAGCATTTT
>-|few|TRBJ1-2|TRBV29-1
CSVAVQGPHGYTF
TGCAGCGTCGCCGTCCAGGGGCCCCATGGCTACACCTTC
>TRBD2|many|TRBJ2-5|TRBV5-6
CASSPRTSVETQYF
TGTGCCAGCAGTCCCCGGACTAGCGTCGAGACCCAGTACTTC
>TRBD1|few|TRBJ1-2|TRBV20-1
CSATGGVYGYTF
TGCAGTGCTACAGGGGGCGTCTATGGCTACACCTTC
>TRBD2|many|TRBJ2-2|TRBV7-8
CASRVAGGNTGELFF
TGTGCCAGCAGAGTAGCGGGGGGGAACACCGGGGAGCTGTTTTTT
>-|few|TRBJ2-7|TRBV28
CATKGTYEQYF
TGTGCCACCAAGGGGACCTACGAGCAGTACTTC
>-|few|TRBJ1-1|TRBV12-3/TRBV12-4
CASKLLNTEAFF
TGTGCCAGCAAACTTTTGAACACTGAAGCTTTCTTT
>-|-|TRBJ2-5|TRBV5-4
CASSRAPGETQYF
TGTGCCAGCAGCCGAGCGCCTGGGGAGACCCAGTACTTC
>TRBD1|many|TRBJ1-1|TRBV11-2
CASSLVMGQPNTEAFF
TGTGCCAGCAGCTTAGTAATGGGACAGCCGAACACTGAAGCTTTCTTT
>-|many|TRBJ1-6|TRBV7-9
CASTTTDSPLHF
TGTGCCAGCACCACGACAGATTCGCCCCTCCACTTT
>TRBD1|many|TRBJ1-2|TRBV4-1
CASSPTGGNGYGYTF
TGCGCCAGCAGCCCTACAGGGGGCAACGGCTATGGCTACACCTTC
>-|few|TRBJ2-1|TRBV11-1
CASSLEAAVLAVVEQFF
TGTGCCAGCAGCTTAGAGGCGGCGGTTTTGGCGGTAGTTGAGCAGTTCTTC
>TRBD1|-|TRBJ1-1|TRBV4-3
CASSHPDRAIEAFF
TGCGCCAGCAGCCATCCGGACAGGGCCATTGAAGCTTTCTTT
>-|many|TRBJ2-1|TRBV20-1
CSASEGGRSYNEQFF
TGCAGTGCTAGTGAGGGGGGGCGGTCCTACAATGAGCAGTTCTTC
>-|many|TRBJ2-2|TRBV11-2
CASRSLNTGELFF
TGTGCCAGCCGGTCGTTGAACACCGGGGAGCTGTTTTTT
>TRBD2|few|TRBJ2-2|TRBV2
CASSDWASGGGGELFF
TGTGCCAGCAGTGATTGGGCTAGCGGGGGCGGCGGGGAGCTGTTTTTT
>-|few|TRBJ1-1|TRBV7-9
CASSLAERPDAFF
TGTGCCAGCAGCTTAGCAGAAAGACCCGACGCTTTCTTT
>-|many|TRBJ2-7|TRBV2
CASNPSFYEQYF
TGTGCCAGCAACCCCTCCTTCTACGAGCAGTACTTC
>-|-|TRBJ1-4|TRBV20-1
CSARDGNRVAANEKLFF
TGCAGTGCTAGAGATGGGAATCGGGTAGCAGCTAATGAAAAACTGTTTTTT
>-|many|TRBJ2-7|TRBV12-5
CASGKGHTYEQYF
TGTGCTAGTGGTAAGGGACACACCTACGAGCAGTACTTC
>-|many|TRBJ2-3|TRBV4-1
CASSQFDRGADTQYF
TGCGCCAGCAGCCAATTTGATCGGGGTGCAGATACGCAGTATTTT
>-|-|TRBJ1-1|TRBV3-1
CASSQTDLNTEAFF
TGTGCCAGCAGCCAAACAGATCTGAACACTGAAGCTTTCTTT
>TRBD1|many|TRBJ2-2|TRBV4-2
CASSQEAGQGPTGELFF
TGTGCCAGCAGCCAGGAGGCAGGACAGGGACCCACCGGGGAGCTGTTTTTT
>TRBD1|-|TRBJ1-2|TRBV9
CASSLAPGQFYGYTF
TGTGCCAGCAGCCTTGCCCCGGGACAGTTCTATGGCTACACCTTC